A single sample is the source of the 16 T cell receptor beta chains below, sequenced in a study of neoadjuvant nivolumab and ipilimumab in lung cancer (TCRdb year 2020). The library was obtained by the immunoSEQ multiplex PCR assay. In its TCRdb copy, this immuneACCESS table keeps in-frame sequences only and misses some clones. Where compared with another copy, unresolved V genes explain less than half of these, and the others have no known cause. The sample yields about 8,100 clones; about 76% were counted once. Roughly 7.3% of the sample is taken by the ten largest. Interpreted using the paper, the time point label stands for: at surgical resection after neoadjuvant nivolumab +/- ipilimumab. Specimen: adjacent normal lung tissue, collected after neoadjuvant nivolumab, alone or with ipilimumab, at or shortly before surgery. The receptors were gathered from an adult with non-small cell lung cancer.

The count of this clone is one. The chain recombines TRBV5-1 with TRBJ1-1; D gene uncertain. Trimming removed 4 bases at V and 6 bases at J, with 10 bases between. This CDR3 is 12 amino acids long. The germline CDR1 and CDR2 sequences are SGHRS and YFSETQ. The CDR3 sequence is CASSPDGAEAFF. As DNA, the CDR3 is TGCGCCAGCAGCCCCGACGGGGCTGAAGCTTTCTTT.

This clone was found a few times. This chain links TRBV29-1 with TRBJ2-7; D uncertain. The germline V gene encodes CDR1 SQVTM and CDR2 ANQGSEA. This CDR3 comprises 13 residues. Trimming shortened V by 6 bases and J by 3 bases, and 15 bases separated the two germline ends. The CDR3: CSVVDQDGYEQYF. CDR3 DNA: TGCAGCGTCGTTGACCAGGACGGCTACGAGCAGTACTTC.

The chain employs TRBV6-6 and TRBJ2-7, with D unresolved. Germline V lookup: CDR1 MNHNY, CDR2 SVGAGI (reference sequence). The CDR3 has 13 residues. V gave up 6 bases and J gave up 5 bases, with 14 bases separating them. Here the CDR3 reads CASSHISPNEQYF. Here the CDR3 DNA reads TGTGCCAGCAGCCACATAAGCCCCAACGAGCAGTACTTC.

The rearrangement uses TRBV7-9 and TRBJ1-1; D gene uncertain. V was shortened by 5 bases and J by 3 bases, with 10 bases between the two germline ends. The CDR3 totals 13 residues. Germline CDR1 is SEHNR and CDR2 is FQNEAQ (reference sequence). The CDR3 DNA reads as TGTGCCAGCAGCGCCGAATGGGACACTGAAGCTTTCTTT. Encoded protein: CASSAEWDTEAFF.

The rearrangement uses TRBV20-1 and TRBJ2-1, with TRBD1 matching over 7 bases. Germline V gene data show CDR1 as DFQATT and CDR2 as SNEGSKA (reference sequence). The trim removed 0 bases at V and 16 bases at J, leaving 6 bases unmatched. The CDR3 covers 11 residues. The CDR3 protein is CSARDRGTVFF. DNA for the CDR3: TGCAGTGCTAGAGATAGGGGGACAGTTTTCTTC.

The chain has TRBV9 and TRBJ2-1; D ambiguous. The CDR3 is 11 residues long. Trimming removed 3 bases from V and 7 bases from J, with 5 bases in between. Germline lookup yields CDR1 SGDLS and CDR2 YYNGEE. The CDR3 is CASSASNEQFF. In DNA, the CDR3 is TGTGCCAGCAGCGCCTCGAATGAGCAGTTCTTC. Full variable domain (remainder filled in from reference TRBV9 and TRBJ2-1): DSGVTQTPKHLITATGQRVTLRCSPRSGDLSVYWYQQSLDQGLQFLIQYYNGEERAKGNILERFSAQQFPDLHSELNLSSLELGDSALYFCASSASNEQFFGPGTRLTVL.

The rearrangement links TRBV7-2 to TRBJ1-6; TRBD1 agrees at 8 bases. Germline V gene lookup returns CDR1 SGHTA and CDR2 FQGNSA. The CDR3 covers 16 residues. The V segment lost 3 bases and the J segment 6 bases; nucleotides outside the gene matches: 7. The CDR3, as DNA: TGTGCCAGCAGCTTTGGGACAGGCCTTCTTAATTCACCCCTCCACTTT. This codes for CASSFGTGLLNSPLHF. Full variable domain (remainder filled in from reference TRBV7-2 and TRBJ1-6): GAGVSQSPSNKVTEKGKDVELRCDPISGHTALYWYRQSLGQGLEFLIYFQGNSAPDKSGLPSDRFSAERTGGSVSTLTIQRTQQEDSAVYLCASSFGTGLLNSPLHFGNGTRLTVT.

The CDR3 DNA reads as TGTGCCATCAGTGTGGGTAGCGGGGGGAGCACAGATACGCAGTATTTT. The encoded protein is CAISVGSGGSTDTQYF. This chain links TRBV10-3 with TRBJ2-3, with 10 bases identical to TRBD2. Trimming removed 4 bases from V and 0 bases from J; junction bases left unmatched: 4. The CDR3 extends over 16 amino acids. CDR1 ENHRY and CDR2 SYGVKD come from the germline V gene.

The gene calls are TRBV10-3 and TRBJ2-3, with D perhaps assigned TRBD1 or TRBD2 (6 bases each). The germline gives CDR1 ENHRY, CDR2 SYGVKD. The CDR3 has 14 amino acids. Trimming removed 7 bases at V and 2 bases at J, with 13 bases between. In nucleotides, the CDR3 is TGTGCCATCACCTCATCGGGGGCCACAGATACGCAGTATTTT. It yields the protein CAITSSGATDTQYF.

The genes are TRBV29-1 and TRBJ1-3; 9 nucleotides align to TRBD1. The trim removed 6 bases at V and 1 base at J, leaving 13 bases unmatched. The CDR3 is made up of 17 amino acids. From germline, CDR1 is SQVTM and CDR2 ANQGSEA. The CDR3 protein is CSVPGTGLSKSGNTIYF. CDR3 nucleotide sequence: TGCAGCGTCCCCGGGACAGGGCTCTCCAAATCTGGAAACACCATATATTTT.

The chain uses TRBV6-1 and TRBJ2-3; D remains ambiguous. This CDR3 region has 14 residues. Trimming pared 7 bases from V and 5 bases from J, leaving 16 bases between. The germline V gene has CDR1 MNHNS and CDR2 SASEGT. The CDR3 region is CASNLELLVDTQYF. The CDR3 DNA reads TGTGCCAGCAACTTGGAGTTATTGGTAGATACGCAGTATTTT.

This rearrangement joins TRBV18 to TRBJ2-6; possible D gene TRBD1, 5 bases. The V gene's germline CDR1 is KGHSH and CDR2 LQKENI. The CDR3 totals 18 residues. V lost 1 base, J lost 4 bases, and 17 bases lay in between. The CDR3 is CASSPRVVGAEGANVLTF. In DNA form, the CDR3 reads TGTGCCAGCTCACCACGGGTTGTAGGGGCAGAAGGGGCCAACGTCCTGACTTTC.

The V gene is TRBV7-2, the J gene TRBJ2-7; D perhaps matches TRBD1 (5 bases). This CDR3 is 14 amino acids long. V lost 8 bases and J 4 bases, leaving 18 bases between the germline ends. Germline CDR1 SGHTA, CDR2 FQGNSA. The CDR3 DNA sequence: TGTGCCAGCCGAGGACGCTCAGGGCCTTACGAGCAGTACTTC. Its translation is CASRGRSGPYEQYF.

This clone has more than one count but fewer than ten. The chain uses TRBV6-5 and TRBJ1-1; maybe TRBD1 (6 bases). CDR3 length equals 13 residues. Germline values: CDR1 MNHEY, CDR2 SVGAGI. V was clipped by 7 bases and J by 11 bases, with 20 bases between them. The CDR3 sequence is CASTLTLQGRAFF. CDR3 in DNA: TGTGCCAGCACCCTAACCTTACAGGGTCGGGCTTTCTTT.

In this sample, this clone turned up a few times. The chain is built from TRBV7-3 and TRBJ2-1; 7 nucleotides match TRBD2. The germline gives CDR1 SGHTA, CDR2 FQGTGA. The trim removed 5 bases at V and 0 bases at J, leaving 4 bases unmatched. The CDR3 consists of 15 residues. The CDR3 loop reads CASSLGGGSYNEQFF. The CDR3, as DNA: TGTGCCAGCAGCCTTGGCGGGGGCTCCTACAATGAGCAGTTCTTC.

This rearrangement joins TRBV7-2 to TRBJ2-5, with 9 bases that match TRBD2. Germline V lookup: CDR1 SGHTA, CDR2 FQGNSA. The J segment lost 5 bases and the V segment lost 3 bases, leaving 10 bases of the junction unmatched. This CDR3 is built from 16 residues. The CDR3 spells CASSFAWTSEGETQYF. The CDR3 DNA follows: TGTGCCAGCAGCTTTGCTTGGACTAGCGAAGGGGAGACCCAGTACTTC. Together with reference TRBV7-2 and TRBJ2-5, the CDR3 gives the full variable domain: GAGVSQSPSNKVTEKGKDVELRCDPISGHTALYWYRQSLGQGLEFLIYFQGNSAPDKSGLPSDRFSAERTGGSVSTLTIQRTQQEDSAVYLCASSFAWTSEGETQYFGPGTRLLVL.